This passage covers 16 T cell receptor beta chains from one sample sequenced in a study of blood T cell repertoires in COVID-19 (TCRdb year 2020). Libraries were made using the immunoSEQ multiplex PCR assay. TCRdb retrieved this table from immuneACCESS and kept in-frame rearrangements only. Not all clones are present; in checked studies, unresolved V genes account for under half, and no reason is known for the remainder. Within this sample are roughly 150,000 clones, with approximately 80% of them counted one time only. In total, the top ten clones hold about two fifths of the sample. Sample: peripheral blood. These receptors originate from a human donor in a cohort sampled during active COVID-19.

V is TRBV5-1 and J is TRBJ2-1; tentative D call: TRBD2 (6 bases). Per germline, CDR1 SGHRS and CDR2 YFSETQ. CDR3 length: 14 residues. V lost 0 bases and J 6 bases, leaving 10 bases between the germline ends. DNA for the CDR3: TGCGCCAGCAGCTTGGGAACTAGCTCCAATGAGCAGTTCTTC. Its translation is CASSLGTSSNEQFF.

The chain couples TRBV12-3 or TRBV12-4 to TRBJ2-1, with 7 nucleotides matching TRBD2. The CDR3 runs 13 residues. The ends lost 3 bases at V and 15 bases at J; junction bases unmatched: 11. CDR3: CASSLRPPSGVFF. The CDR3 DNA reads TGTGCCAGCAGTTTGAGGCCCCCCAGCGGGGTGTTCTTC.

The chain couples TRBV4-2 to TRBJ2-1, with D tentatively TRBD2 (6 bases). This CDR3 spans 17 amino acids. Germline values: CDR1 LGHNA, CDR2 YNFKEQ. The V gene lost 4 bases and the J gene lost 6 bases, with 22 bases spanning the gap. The CDR3 sequence is CASSRRTPTSLSNEQFF. In DNA form, the CDR3 reads TGTGCCAGCAGCCGCCGAACACCGACTAGTTTAAGCAATGAGCAGTTCTTC.

The chain has TRBV9 and TRBJ1-3; tentatively, D is TRBD1 (5 bases). Trimming stripped 4 bases from V and 0 bases from J, with 11 bases between. The CDR3 spans 15 residues. Germline CDR1 and CDR2: SGDLS and YYNGEE. The chain's CDR3 is CASSPRTSSGNTIYF. CDR3 sequence (DNA): TGTGCCAGCAGCCCTCGGACAAGCTCTGGAAACACCATATATTTT.

This rearrangement joins TRBV9 to TRBJ2-1; 12 nucleotides match TRBD2. The germline V gene has CDR1 SGDLS and CDR2 YYNGEE. Unmatched junction bases numbered 5, after V lost 3 bases and J lost 4 bases. The CDR3 totals 16 residues. CDR3 DNA sequence: TGTGCCAGCAGCGCGCTAGCGGGGGGGCTATACAATGAGCAGTTCTTC. Protein product: CASSALAGGLYNEQFF.

V and J are TRBV29-1 and TRBJ1-2; D is possibly TRBD1 (5 bases). Deletions cut 0 bases from V and 2 bases from J, with 13 bases between. CDR3 length equals 15 residues. Germline loops: CDR1 SQVTM, CDR2 ANQGSEA. CDR3 region: CSVEDIGVANYGYTF. CDR3 coding DNA: TGCAGCGTTGAAGATATAGGGGTTGCAAACTATGGCTACACCTTC.

The chain combines TRBV18 with TRBJ2-1, with 14 bases identical to TRBD2. After removal of 5 bases from V and 10 bases from J, the junction contained 7 bases not matched to a gene. This CDR3 comprises 15 residues. CDR1 and CDR2 (germline): KGHSH, LQKENI. The CDR3 here is CASSTGLAGVGEQFF. DNA for the CDR3: TGTGCCAGCTCAACGGGACTAGCGGGAGTAGGGGAGCAGTTCTTC. The entire variable domain, with the rest obtained from reference TRBV18 and TRBJ2-1, is as follows: NAGVMQNPRHLVRRRGQEARLRCSPMKGHSHVYWYRQLPEEGLKFMVYLQKENIIDESGMPKERFSAEFPKEGPSILRIQQVVRGDSAAYFCASSTGLAGVGEQFFGPGTRLTVL.

The chain couples TRBV6-5 to TRBJ1-1; the match to TRBD1 covers 8 bases. V gave up 6 bases and J gave up 6 bases; unmatched junction bases: 0. Germline values: CDR1 MNHEY, CDR2 SVGAGI. The CDR3 totals 11 residues. The CDR3 bases are TGTGCCAGCAGGGGACAGGCTGAAGCTTTCTTT. It translates to CASRGQAEAFF.

The chain uses TRBV10-3 and TRBJ1-4; 11 nucleotides match TRBD1. This CDR3 spans 15 amino acids. CDR1 is ENHRY, CDR2 SYGVKD, per germline. V gave up 11 bases and J gave up 7 bases; unmatched junction bases: 12. The CDR3 DNA reads as TGTGCCGCCGGCCCCTCGGGACAGGGGGGTGAAAAACTGTTTTTT. Amino acid sequence: CAAGPSGQGGEKLFF.

This clone was seen just once. The rearrangement joins TRBV5-4 to TRBJ1-1, with TRBD1 identical over 7 bases. V trimming: 3 bases; J trimming: 3 bases; junction bases outside the gene matches: 5. The CDR3 is made up of 14 amino acids. CDR1 is SGHNT and CDR2 is YYREEE in the germline V gene (reference sequence). The CDR3 nucleotides are TGTGCCAGCAGCTCGCGACAGGGCTACACTGAAGCTTTCTTT. Translated, it gives CASSSRQGYTEAFF.

The chain has TRBV7-2 and TRBJ2-2; D perhaps matches TRBD2 (5 bases). From germline, CDR1 is SGHTA and CDR2 FQGNSA. The V and J ends lost 8 bases and 4 bases respectively, with 20 bases between them. The CDR3 has 16 residues. This CDR3 is CASSSLPSGATGELFF. For the CDR3, the DNA is TGTGCCAGCTCATCTCTCCCCAGCGGCGCCACCGGGGAGCTGTTTTTT.

The V gene is TRBV7-2, the J gene TRBJ2-1, with TRBD2 as a possible D gene (5 bases). This CDR3 has 14 amino acids. V was shortened by 1 base and J by 11 bases, with 15 bases between the two germline ends. Germline V gives CDR1 SGHTA, CDR2 FQGNSA. The CDR3 is CASSLDRGRNQQFF. The CDR3 DNA reads as TGTGCCAGCAGCTTAGACCGGGGTCGGAATCAGCAGTTCTTC.

On this clone itself: This specimen includes other DNA sequences encoding the same CDR3. The V gene is TRBV4-3, the J gene TRBJ1-5; 8 bases map to TRBD1. Germline lookup yields CDR1 LGHNA and CDR2 YSLEER. V shed 3 bases and J 5 bases; nucleotides not matched to a gene: 0. The CDR3 length is 13 residues. CDR3: CASSQDRDQPQHF. CDR3 nucleotides: TGCGCCAGCAGCCAGGACAGGGATCAGCCCCAGCATTTT.

CDR3 sequence: CASAGTGTGELFF. The CDR3 DNA reads as TGTGCCAGCGCCGGGACAGGCACCGGGGAGCTGTTTTTT. The rearrangement links TRBV7-2 to TRBJ2-2; 8 bases match TRBD1. There are 13 residues in the CDR3. In germline, CDR1 is SGHTA, CDR2 FQGNSA. J was trimmed by 4 bases and V by 8 bases; bases with no gene match: 3. Supplemented by reference TRBV7-2 and TRBJ2-2, the full variable domain reads GAGVSQSPSNKVTEKGKDVELRCDPISGHTALYWYRQSLGQGLEFLIYFQGNSAPDKSGLPSDRFSAERTGGSVSTLTIQRTQQEDSAVYLCASAGTGTGELFFGEGSRLTVL.

In its sample, this clone was seen a few times. The chain couples TRBV27 to TRBJ1-1, with D unclear. V gave up 2 bases and J gave up 1 base, with 8 bases separating them. This CDR3 region has 14 residues. Germline V gives CDR1 MNHEY, CDR2 SMNVEV (reference sequence). CDR3 DNA sequence: TGTGCCAGCAGTTTAGGAGTTGCGAACACTGAAGCTTTCTTT. Translation: CASSLGVANTEAFF.

The chain joins TRBV6-1 to TRBJ1-6; 10 positions agree with TRBD1. Per the germline V gene, CDR1 is MNHNS and CDR2 is SASEGT. The V segment lost 1 base and the J segment 3 bases; nucleotides outside the gene matches: 0. This CDR3 is built from 16 residues. DNA for the CDR3: TGTGCCAGCAGTGAAGGGGACAGGGGCTATAATTCACCCCTCCACTTT. It is translated as CASSEGDRGYNSPLHF.